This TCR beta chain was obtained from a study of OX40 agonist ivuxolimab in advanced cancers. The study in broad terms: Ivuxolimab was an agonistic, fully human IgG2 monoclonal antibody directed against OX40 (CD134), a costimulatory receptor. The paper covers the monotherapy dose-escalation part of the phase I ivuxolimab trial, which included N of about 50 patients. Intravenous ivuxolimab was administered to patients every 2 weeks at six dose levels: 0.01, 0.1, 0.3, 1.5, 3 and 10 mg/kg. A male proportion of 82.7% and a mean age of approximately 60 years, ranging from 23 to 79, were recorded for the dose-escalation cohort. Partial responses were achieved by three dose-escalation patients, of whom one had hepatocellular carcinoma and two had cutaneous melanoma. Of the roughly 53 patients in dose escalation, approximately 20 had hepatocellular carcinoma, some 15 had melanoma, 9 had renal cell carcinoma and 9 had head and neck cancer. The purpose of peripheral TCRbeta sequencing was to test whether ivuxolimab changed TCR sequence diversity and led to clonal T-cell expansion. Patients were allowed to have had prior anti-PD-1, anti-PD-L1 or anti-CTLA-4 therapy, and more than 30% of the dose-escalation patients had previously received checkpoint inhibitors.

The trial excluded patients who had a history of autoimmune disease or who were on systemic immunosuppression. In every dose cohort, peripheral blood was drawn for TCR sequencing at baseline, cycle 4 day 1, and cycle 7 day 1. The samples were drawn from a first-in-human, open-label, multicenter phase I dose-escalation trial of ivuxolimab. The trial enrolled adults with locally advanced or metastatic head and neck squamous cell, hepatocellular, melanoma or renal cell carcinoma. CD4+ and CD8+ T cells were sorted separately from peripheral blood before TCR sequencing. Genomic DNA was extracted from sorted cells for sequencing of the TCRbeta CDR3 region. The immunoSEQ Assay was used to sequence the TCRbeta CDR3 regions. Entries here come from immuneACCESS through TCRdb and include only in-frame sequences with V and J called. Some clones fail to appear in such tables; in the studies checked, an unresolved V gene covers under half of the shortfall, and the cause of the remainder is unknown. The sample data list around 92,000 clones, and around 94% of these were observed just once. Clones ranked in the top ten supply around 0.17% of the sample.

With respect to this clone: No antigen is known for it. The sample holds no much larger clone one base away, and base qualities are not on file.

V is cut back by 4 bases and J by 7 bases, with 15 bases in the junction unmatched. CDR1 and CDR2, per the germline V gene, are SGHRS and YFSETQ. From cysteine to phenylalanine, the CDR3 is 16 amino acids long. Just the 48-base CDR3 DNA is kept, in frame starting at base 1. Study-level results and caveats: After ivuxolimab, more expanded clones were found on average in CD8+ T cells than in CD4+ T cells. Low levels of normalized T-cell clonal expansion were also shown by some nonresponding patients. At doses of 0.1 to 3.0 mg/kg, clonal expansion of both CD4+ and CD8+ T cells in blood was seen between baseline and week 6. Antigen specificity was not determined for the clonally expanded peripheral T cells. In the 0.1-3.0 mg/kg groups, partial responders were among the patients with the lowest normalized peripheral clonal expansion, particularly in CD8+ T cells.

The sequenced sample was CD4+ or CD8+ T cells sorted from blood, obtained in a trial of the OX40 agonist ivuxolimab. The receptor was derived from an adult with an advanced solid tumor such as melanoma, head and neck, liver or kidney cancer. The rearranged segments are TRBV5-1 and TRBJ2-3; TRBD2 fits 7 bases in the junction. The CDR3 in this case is CASSPPGLLEANTQYF. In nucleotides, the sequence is TGCGCCAGCAGCCCCCCGGGACTACTAGAGGCCAATACGCAGTATTTT.